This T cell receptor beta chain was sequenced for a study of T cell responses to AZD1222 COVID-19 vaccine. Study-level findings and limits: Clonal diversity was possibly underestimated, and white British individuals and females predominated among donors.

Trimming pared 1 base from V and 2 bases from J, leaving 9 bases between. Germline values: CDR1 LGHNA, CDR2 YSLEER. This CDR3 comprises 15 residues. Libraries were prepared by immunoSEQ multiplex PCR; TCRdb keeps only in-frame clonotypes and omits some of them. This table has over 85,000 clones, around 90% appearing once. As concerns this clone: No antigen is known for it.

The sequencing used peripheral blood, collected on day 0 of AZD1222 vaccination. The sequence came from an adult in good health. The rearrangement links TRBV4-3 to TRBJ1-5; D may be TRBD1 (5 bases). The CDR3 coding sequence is TGCGCCAGCAGCCAAGGCCAGGGCGGCAATCAGCCCCAGCATTTT. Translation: CASSQGQGGNQPQHF.